This T cell receptor (beta chain) emerged from a study of blood T cell repertoires in COVID-19. Study summary: Whether acute or convalescent, the COVID-19 samples came from the United States, Italy and Spain. PBMCs, B-cell-depleted T cells, or T cells provided the cDNA or gDNA that made up the material.

The length of the CDR3 is 15 residues. CDR1 is LGHNA and CDR2 is YSLEER in the germline V gene. J was trimmed by 5 bases and V by 0 bases; bases with no gene match: 3. In the study's own analysis: Amplified reference gene primers provided the basis for estimating nucleated cell counts. Produced via immunoSEQ multiplex PCR; TCRdb's table is partial and in-frame only. V, J and clone size reflect that table, while D and trimming were determined from the DNA. The data show 110,000 to 150,000 clones, 81% seen once. The TCR originated in a human donor in a cohort sampled during active COVID-19. The chain joins TRBV4-3 to TRBJ1-1; TRBD1 matches at 10 bases. The sample consisted of peripheral blood. The CDR3 DNA follows: TGCGCCAGCAGCCAAGATTTGGGACAGGGGACTGAAGCTTTCTTT. The encoded protein is CASSQDLGQGTEAFF.